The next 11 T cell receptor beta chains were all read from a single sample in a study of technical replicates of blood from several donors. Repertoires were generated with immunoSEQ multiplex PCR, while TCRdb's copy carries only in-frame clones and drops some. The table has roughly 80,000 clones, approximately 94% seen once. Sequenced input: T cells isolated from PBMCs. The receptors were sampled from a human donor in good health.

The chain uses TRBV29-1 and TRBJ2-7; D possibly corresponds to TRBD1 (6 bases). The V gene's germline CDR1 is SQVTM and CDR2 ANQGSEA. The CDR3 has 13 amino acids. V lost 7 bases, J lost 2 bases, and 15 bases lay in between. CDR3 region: CSASGTLAYEQYF. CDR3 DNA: TGCAGCGCTTCCGGGACACTAGCCTACGAGCAGTACTTC.

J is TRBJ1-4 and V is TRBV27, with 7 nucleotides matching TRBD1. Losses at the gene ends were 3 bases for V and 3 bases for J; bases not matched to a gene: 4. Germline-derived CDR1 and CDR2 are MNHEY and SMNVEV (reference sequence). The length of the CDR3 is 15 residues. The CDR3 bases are TGTGCCAGCAGTTTGATCAGGGGGGCTAATGAAAAACTGTTTTTT. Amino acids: CASSLIRGANEKLFF.

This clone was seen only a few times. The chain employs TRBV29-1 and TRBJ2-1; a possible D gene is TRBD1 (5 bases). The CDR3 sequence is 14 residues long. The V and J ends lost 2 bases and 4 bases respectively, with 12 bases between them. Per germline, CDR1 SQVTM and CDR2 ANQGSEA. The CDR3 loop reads CSVEQGLTYNEQFF. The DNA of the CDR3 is TGCAGCGTTGAACAGGGATTAACGTACAATGAGCAGTTCTTC.

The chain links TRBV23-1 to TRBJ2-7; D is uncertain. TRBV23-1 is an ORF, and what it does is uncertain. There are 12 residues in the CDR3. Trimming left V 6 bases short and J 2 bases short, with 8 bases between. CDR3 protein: CASREVAYEQYF. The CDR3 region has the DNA TGCGCCAGCAGAGAGGTCGCCTACGAGCAGTACTTC.

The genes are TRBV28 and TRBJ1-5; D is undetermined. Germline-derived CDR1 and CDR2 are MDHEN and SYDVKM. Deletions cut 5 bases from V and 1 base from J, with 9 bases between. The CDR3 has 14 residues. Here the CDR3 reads CASSTDYSNQPQHF. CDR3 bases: TGTGCCAGCAGTACAGATTACAGCAATCAGCCCCAGCATTTT.

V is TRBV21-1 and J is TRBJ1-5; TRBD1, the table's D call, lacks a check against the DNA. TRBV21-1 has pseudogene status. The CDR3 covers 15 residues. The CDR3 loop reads CASSKAGTGCQPQHF. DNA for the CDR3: TGTGCCAGCAGCAAAGCGGGGACAGGGTGTCAGCCCCAGCATTTT.

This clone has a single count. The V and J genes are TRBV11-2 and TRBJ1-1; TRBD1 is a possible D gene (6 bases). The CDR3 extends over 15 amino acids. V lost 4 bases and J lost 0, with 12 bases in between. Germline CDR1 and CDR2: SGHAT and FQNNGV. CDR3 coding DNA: TGTGCCAGCAGCTGGACCCAGGGGCTGAACACTGAAGCTTTCTTT. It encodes CASSWTQGLNTEAFF.

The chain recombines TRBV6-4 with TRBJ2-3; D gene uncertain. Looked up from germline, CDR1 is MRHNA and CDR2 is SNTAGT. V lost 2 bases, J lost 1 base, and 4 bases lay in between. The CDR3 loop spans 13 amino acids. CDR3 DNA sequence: TGTGCCAGCAGTGACCAGGGCACAGATACGCAGTATTTT. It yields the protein CASSDQGTDTQYF.

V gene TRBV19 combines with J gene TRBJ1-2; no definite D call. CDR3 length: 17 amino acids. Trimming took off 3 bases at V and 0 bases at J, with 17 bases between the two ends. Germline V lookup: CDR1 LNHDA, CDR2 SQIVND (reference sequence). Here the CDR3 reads CASSILTMSLANYGYTF. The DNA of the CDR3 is TGTGCCAGTAGTATCCTCACGATGAGCCTAGCTAACTATGGCTACACCTTC.

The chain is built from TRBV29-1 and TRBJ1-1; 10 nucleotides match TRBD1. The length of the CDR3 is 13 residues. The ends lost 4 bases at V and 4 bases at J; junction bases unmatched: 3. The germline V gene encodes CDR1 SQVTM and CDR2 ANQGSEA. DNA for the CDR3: TGCAGCGTTGTGGACAGGGGGAGCACTGAAGCTTTCTTT. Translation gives CSVVDRGSTEAFF.

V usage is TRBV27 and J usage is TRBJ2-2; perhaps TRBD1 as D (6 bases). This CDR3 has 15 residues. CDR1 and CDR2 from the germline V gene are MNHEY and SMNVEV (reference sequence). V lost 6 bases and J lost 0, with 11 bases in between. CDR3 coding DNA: TGTGCCAGCAGCCCGGGACACGCGAACACCGGGGAGCTGTTTTTT. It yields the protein CASSPGHANTGELFF.